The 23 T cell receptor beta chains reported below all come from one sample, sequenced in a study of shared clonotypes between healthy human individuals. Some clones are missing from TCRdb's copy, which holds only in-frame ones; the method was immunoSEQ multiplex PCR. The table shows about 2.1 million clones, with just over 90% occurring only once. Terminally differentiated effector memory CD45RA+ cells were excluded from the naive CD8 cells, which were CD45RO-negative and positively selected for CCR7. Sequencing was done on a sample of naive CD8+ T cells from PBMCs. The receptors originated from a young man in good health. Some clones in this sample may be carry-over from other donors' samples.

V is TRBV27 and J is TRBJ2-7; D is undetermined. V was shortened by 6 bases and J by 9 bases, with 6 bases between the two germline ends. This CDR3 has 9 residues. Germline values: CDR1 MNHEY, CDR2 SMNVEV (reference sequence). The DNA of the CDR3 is TGTGCCAGCAGCGTACTGCAGTACTTC. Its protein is CASSVLQYF.

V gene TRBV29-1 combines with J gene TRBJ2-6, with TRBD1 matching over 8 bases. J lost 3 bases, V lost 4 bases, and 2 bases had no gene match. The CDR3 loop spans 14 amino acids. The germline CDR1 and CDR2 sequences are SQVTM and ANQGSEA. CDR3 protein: CSVGGTGGANVLTF. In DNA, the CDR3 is TGCAGCGTTGGGGGGACAGGTGGGGCCAACGTCCTGACTTTC.

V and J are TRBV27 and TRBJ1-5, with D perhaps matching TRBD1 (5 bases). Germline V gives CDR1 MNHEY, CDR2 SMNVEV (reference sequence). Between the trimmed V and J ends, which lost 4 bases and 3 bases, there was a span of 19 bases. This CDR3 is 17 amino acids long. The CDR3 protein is CASSSYPSGTFNQPQHF. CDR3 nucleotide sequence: TGTGCCAGCAGTTCATACCCCTCGGGGACGTTCAATCAGCCCCAGCATTTT.

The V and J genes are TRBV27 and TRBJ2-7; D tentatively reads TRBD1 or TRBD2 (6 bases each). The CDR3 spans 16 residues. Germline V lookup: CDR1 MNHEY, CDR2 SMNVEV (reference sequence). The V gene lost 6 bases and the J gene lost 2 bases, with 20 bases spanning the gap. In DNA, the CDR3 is TGTGCCAGCAGGGAGGGGGTTAAAACCGAGACCTACGAGCAGTACTTC. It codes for CASREGVKTETYEQYF.

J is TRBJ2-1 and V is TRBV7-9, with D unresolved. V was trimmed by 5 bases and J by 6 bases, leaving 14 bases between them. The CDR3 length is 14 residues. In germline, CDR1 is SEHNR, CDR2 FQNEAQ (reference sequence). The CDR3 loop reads CASSLKGGSNEQFF. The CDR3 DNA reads TGTGCCAGCAGCCTCAAGGGCGGCTCCAATGAGCAGTTCTTC.

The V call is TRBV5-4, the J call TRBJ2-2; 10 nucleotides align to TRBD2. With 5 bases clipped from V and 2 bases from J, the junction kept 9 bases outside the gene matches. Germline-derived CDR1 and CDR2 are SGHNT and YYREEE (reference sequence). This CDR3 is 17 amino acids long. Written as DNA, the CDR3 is TGTGCCAGCAGTCGACTAGGACTAGCGGCAAACACCGGGGAGCTGTTTTTT. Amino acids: CASSRLGLAANTGELFF.

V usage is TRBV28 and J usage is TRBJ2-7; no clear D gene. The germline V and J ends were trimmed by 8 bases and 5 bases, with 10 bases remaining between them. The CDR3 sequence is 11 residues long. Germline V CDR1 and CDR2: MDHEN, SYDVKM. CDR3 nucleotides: TGTGCCAGCGGAAGGCCCCACGAGCAGTACTTC. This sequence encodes CASGRPHEQYF.

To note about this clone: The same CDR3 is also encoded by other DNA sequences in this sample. The CDR3 region is CASSYSLATGELFF. CDR3 nucleotide sequence: TGTGCCAGCAGTTACTCCCTAGCCACCGGGGAGCTGTTTTTT. The chain is built from TRBV6-5 and TRBJ2-2; a possible D gene is TRBD2 (5 bases). V lost 0 bases, J lost 4 bases, and 6 bases lay in between. This CDR3 is 14 amino acids long. Germline CDR1 reads MNHEY; CDR2 reads SVGAGI.

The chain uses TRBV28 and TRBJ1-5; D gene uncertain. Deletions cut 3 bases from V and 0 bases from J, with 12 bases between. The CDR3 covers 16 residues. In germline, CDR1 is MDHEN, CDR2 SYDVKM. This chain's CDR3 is CASSFVWVPSNQPQHF. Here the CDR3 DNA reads TGTGCCAGCAGTTTTGTTTGGGTCCCTAGCAATCAGCCCCAGCATTTT.

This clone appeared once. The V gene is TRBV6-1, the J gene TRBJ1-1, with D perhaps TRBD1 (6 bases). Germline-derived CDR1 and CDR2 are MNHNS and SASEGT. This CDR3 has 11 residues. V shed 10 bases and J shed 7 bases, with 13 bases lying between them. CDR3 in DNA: TGTGCCACTCCACAGGGAATTGAAGCTTTCTTT. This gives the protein CATPQGIEAFF.

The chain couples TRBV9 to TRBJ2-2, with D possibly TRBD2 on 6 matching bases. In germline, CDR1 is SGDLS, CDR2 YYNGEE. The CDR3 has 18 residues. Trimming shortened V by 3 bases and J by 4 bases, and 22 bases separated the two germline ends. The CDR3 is CASSANPPGGMVTGELFF. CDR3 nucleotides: TGTGCCAGCAGCGCCAACCCCCCCGGCGGGATGGTCACCGGGGAGCTGTTTTTT.

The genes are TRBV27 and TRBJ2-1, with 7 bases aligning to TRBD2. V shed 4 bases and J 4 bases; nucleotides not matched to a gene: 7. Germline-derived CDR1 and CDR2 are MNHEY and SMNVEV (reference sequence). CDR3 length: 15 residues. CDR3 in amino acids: CASSSSSGAYNEQFF. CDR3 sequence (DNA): TGTGCCAGCAGTTCCTCTAGCGGAGCGTACAATGAGCAGTTCTTC.

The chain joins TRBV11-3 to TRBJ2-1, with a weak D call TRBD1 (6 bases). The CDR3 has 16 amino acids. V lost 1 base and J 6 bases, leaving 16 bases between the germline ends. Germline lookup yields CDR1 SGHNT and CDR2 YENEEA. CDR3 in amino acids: CASSLGPRAGVNEQFF. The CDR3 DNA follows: TGTGCCAGCAGCTTAGGGCCTCGGGCAGGGGTCAATGAGCAGTTCTTC.

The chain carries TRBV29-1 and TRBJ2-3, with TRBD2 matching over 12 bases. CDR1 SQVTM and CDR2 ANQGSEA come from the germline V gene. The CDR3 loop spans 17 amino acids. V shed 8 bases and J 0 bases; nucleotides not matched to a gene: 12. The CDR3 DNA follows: TGCAGCACCCGGGCTAGCGGGAGGGCTTCTAGCACAGATACGCAGTATTTT. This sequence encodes CSTRASGRASSTDTQYF.

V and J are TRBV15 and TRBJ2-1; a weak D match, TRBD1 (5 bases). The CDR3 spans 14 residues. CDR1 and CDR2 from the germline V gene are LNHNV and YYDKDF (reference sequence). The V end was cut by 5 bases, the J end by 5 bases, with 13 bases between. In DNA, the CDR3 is TGTGCCACCAGCGAACGCGACAGCAACAATGAGCAGTTCTTC. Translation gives CATSERDSNNEQFF.

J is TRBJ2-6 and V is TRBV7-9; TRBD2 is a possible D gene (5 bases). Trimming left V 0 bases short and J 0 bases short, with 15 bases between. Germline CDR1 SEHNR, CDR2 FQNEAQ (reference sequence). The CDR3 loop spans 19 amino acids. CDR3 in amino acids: CASSLAGLLPSSGANVLTF. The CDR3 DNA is TGTGCCAGCAGCTTAGCCGGACTTTTACCCTCCTCTGGGGCCAACGTCCTGACTTTC.

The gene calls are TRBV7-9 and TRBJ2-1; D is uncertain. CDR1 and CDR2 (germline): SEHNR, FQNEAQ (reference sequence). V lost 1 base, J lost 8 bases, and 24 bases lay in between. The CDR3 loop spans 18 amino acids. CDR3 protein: CASSLGVLVRPSPHEQFF. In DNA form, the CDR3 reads TGTGCCAGCAGCTTAGGAGTGTTGGTCAGACCATCCCCGCATGAGCAGTTCTTC.

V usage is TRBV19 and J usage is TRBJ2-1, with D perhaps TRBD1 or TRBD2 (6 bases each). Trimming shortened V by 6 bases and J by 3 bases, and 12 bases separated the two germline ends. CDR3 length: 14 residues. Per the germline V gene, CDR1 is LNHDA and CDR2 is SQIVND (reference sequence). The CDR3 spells CASRGGRYYNEQFF. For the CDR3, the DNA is TGTGCCAGTAGAGGGGGGAGGTACTACAATGAGCAGTTCTTC.

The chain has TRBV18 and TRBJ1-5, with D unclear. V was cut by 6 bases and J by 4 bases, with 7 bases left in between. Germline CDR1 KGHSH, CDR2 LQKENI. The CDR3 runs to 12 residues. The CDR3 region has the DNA TGTGCCAGCTCGGACCTTAATCAGCCCCAGCATTTT. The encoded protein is CASSDLNQPQHF.

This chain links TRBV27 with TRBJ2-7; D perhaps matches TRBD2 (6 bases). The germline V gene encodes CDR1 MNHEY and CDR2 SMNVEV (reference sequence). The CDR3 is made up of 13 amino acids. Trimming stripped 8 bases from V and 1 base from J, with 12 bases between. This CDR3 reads CASGPGTSYEQYF. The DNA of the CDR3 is TGTGCCAGCGGTCCCGGGACTTCCTACGAGCAGTACTTC.

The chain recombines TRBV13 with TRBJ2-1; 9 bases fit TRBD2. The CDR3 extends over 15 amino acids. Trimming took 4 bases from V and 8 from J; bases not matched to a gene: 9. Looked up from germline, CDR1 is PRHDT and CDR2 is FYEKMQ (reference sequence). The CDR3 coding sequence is TGTGCCAGCAGCTGGCTAGCGGGGAGTAGCTATGAGCAGTTCTTC. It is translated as CASSWLAGSSYEQFF.

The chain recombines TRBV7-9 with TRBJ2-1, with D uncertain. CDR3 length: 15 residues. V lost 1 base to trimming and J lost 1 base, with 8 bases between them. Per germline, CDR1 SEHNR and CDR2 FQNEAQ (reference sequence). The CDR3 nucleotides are TGTGCCAGCAGCTTAGTTGTACCATCCTACAATGAGCAGTTCTTC. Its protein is CASSLVVPSYNEQFF.

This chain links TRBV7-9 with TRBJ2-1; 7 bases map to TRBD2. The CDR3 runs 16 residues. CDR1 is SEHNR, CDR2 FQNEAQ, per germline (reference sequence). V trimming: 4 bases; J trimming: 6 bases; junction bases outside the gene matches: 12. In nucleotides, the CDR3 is TGTGCCAGCAGCTCTGGGACCGGGAGGAGGGCCAATGAGCAGTTCTTC. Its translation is CASSSGTGRRANEQFF.